The entry that follows covers one T cell receptor (beta chain) sequence. What it binds is unknown. The CDR3 loop spans 16 amino acids. CDR1 is MDHEN and CDR2 is SYDVKM in the germline V gene. Trimming took off 4 bases at V and 0 bases at J, with 16 bases between the two ends. This entry is derived from a study of shared clonotypes between healthy human individuals. Looking at the study overall: Three plates were used per donor for CD4 naive, three for CD4 memory, two for CD8 naive and one for CD8 memory.

Overall study findings and caveats: Genetic and exposure-history diversity was limited by the small donor number. An expected dependence of interdonor clonotype sharing on sequencing depth was noted.

Each subset's genomic DNA was split evenly across several immunoSEQ plates. Here immunoSEQ multiplex PCR was the method, and the copy in TCRdb shows in-frame clones only, minus some. The table lists approximately 1.5 million clones, roughly 98.5% of them singletons. The material sequenced was naive CD4+ T cells sorted from blood. Subset specified: CD45RA+ positively selected. The chain has TRBV28 and TRBJ2-7, with D perhaps matching TRBD2 (5 bases). This clonotype was sampled from a man younger than 45 in good health. CDR3 sequence: CASSSIRDRGSYEQYF. CDR3 sequence (DNA): TGTGCCAGCAGTTCCATTCGGGATCGCGGCTCCTACGAGCAGTACTTC.